The entry that follows covers one T cell receptor beta chain sequence. What it binds is unknown. This entry comes from a study of CD8+CD57+ T cells in acquired aplastic anemia. Study context: Sorted CD4+ and CD8+ cells yielded roughly 3.2 ug of DNA on average. Average CD4+ read depth in healthy donors was 11 million or so reads. Study-wide findings and caveats: Levels of CD8+ Simpson's diversity were not significantly distinct in patients versus controls.

Germline V gives CDR1 DFQATT, CDR2 SNEGSKA (reference sequence). The CDR3 covers 11 residues. V shed 2 bases and J shed 9 bases, with 10 bases lying between them. Investigators profiled TCR beta VDJ and CDR3 from genomic DNA template. TCRdb re-derived calls from the reads in MiXCR, one entry per CDR3 protein. Here the sample spans 400,000 to 450,000 distinct CDR3 sequences, around 68% being singletons. The sequence derives from a human donor in good health, serving as a control. The sequenced material came from sorted CD4+, CD8+, or CD8+CD57+ T cells (not recorded which) from PBMCs. The chain carries TRBV20-1 and TRBJ1-1, with D perhaps TRBD1 (5 bases). This CDR3 is CSARIMGQAFF. The CDR3 DNA reads TGCAGTGCTAGAATAATGGGACAAGCTTTCTTT.